This is a list of T cell receptor beta chains from one sample in a study of T cell repertoires in cytomegalovirus infection. A single record per CDR3 protein comes from TCRdb applying MiXCR to the reads. Of approximately 730,000 distinct CDR3 sequences in the sample, around 30% are singletons; the top ten hold about 18%. These receptors have no identified antigens. Sequenced here: cultured PBMCs, sampled from culture after CMV antigen stimulation. Receptor source: a human donor in good health (CMV status not recorded). Some clones in this sample may be carry-over from other donors' samples. Each CDR3 is given without its conserved first and last residue. Only some rows state a clone size, as once, few, many or a class for expanded clones.

clone size	V gene	J gene	CDR3 protein
NA	TRBV12-3/TRBV12-4	TRBJ2-2	ASSPTGVGGELF
few	TRBV7-2	TRBJ2-1	ASSLMLSGGGEQF
many	TRBV7-2	TRBJ2-7	ASSLGQGWDEQY
few	TRBV6-2/TRBV6-3	TRBJ1-6	ASRRPGSPLH
NA	TRBV10-3	TRBJ2-7	ATAGTDNYEQY
many	TRBV12-3/TRBV12-4	TRBJ2-1	ASSLRGEQF
few	TRBV27	TRBJ2-1	ASSLKPRSYNEQF
NA	TRBV20-1	TRBJ2-3	SAQMQRLERTDTQY
NA	TRBV12-5	TRBJ2-1	ASGVGGRVEQF
many	TRBV7-2	TRBJ1-2	ASSSPSSGTYLLEDGYT
many	TRBV7-2	TRBJ2-3	ASSFRLAGQQY
few	TRBV27	TRBJ2-5	ASSRRAVVETQY
NA	TRBV15	TRBJ1-6	ATSRRGQYNSPLH
NA	TRBV5-1	TRBJ2-1	ASSLLGEGYNEQF
NA	TRBV12-3/TRBV12-4	TRBJ1-1	ASSLFPRAGTEAF
few	TRBV12-3/TRBV12-4	TRBJ1-2	ASSTLGSNYGYT
few	TRBV28	TRBJ1-5	ASSFLSDNQPQH
NA	TRBV7-8	TRBJ2-3	ASSLARTSGTDTQY
few	TRBV6-1	TRBJ1-5	ASGQGFGNQPQH
few	TRBV29-1	TRBJ1-4	SVEVGRGYGSEKLF
NA	TRBV7-8	TRBJ2-7	ASSLALYQGYEQY
NA	TRBV3-1	TRBJ2-1	ASSQELAGVGGNNEQF
NA	TRBV20-1	TRBJ2-3	SAPQRDTQY
NA	TRBV6-2/TRBV6-3	TRBJ2-7	ASSYVGTDYEQY
few	TRBV28	TRBJ1-5	ASSSLDFQPQH
few	TRBV10-3	TRBJ2-3	AISGGLAGGQNTDTQY
many	TRBV7-6	TRBJ2-1	ASSLVGDVSSYNEQF
NA	TRBV7-8	TRBJ1-6	ASSLVGDSNSPLH
NA	TRBV6-1	TRBJ2-5	ASSERSSGGEKTQY
many	TRBV7-8	TRBJ2-7	ASSPRRGAEQY
few	TRBV27	TRBJ2-1	ASSPTTLSHNEQF
once	TRBV20-1	TRBJ2-1	SATTLGLAEINEQF
NA	TRBV11-3	TRBJ2-7	ASSLTSSHEQY
few	TRBV6-1	TRBJ1-2	ASSDAYGIPLSGYT
few	TRBV2	TRBJ1-2	ASNRGGYT
NA	TRBV6-1	TRBJ1-5	ASSEVPGRGYSNQPQH
NA	TRBV5-4	TRBJ2-1	ASSRPGQGLSSEQF
NA	TRBV29-1	TRBJ1-2	SVAGAGPGYT
NA	TRBV7-8	TRBJ2-1	ASSSGQGWNEQF
NA	TRBV7-2	TRBJ1-5	ASSLAMEPQPQH
NA	TRBV7-6	TRBJ2-6	ASSLSVSPGANVLT
NA	TRBV20-1	TRBJ2-1	SAREATEEQF